Below, 3 T cell receptor beta chains from the same sample are listed, as sequenced in a study of Ad26.COV2.S vaccination and SARS-CoV-2 variants. The data were produced by immunoSEQ multiplex PCR, yet TCRdb's version contains in-frame clones alone and is incomplete. The sample holds 250,000 or so clones, 87% seen once. As for treatment: roughly 19 received Ad26.COV2.S at low or high dose, single or two shots; five or six received placebo; per-sample allocation not given. The investigators took samples on day 63 after the first vaccine or placebo injection. Specimen: peripheral blood, collected in a trial of Ad26.COV2.S vaccine versus placebo. The receptors stem from a person aged 18-65 years who received the Ad26.COV2.S COVID-19 vaccine or a placebo.

The DNA for the CDR3 is TGTGCCAGCAGCTTGGGAAGGCGAAACTATGGCTACACCTTC. As protein: CASSLGRRNYGYTF. The rearrangement uses TRBV5-6 and TRBJ1-2; the D is unclear. The germline V gene has CDR1 SGHDT and CDR2 YYEEEE. This CDR3 has 14 amino acids. Deletions cut 0 bases from V and 2 bases from J, with 8 bases between.

This sequence joins TRBV5-4 and TRBJ2-5; D gene unclear. V lost 4 bases and J lost 2, with 9 bases in between. The CDR3 runs 13 residues. CDR1 and CDR2 from the germline V gene are SGHNT and YYREEE (reference sequence). CDR3 region: CASSRPSQETQYF. The CDR3, as DNA: TGTGCCAGCAGCCGCCCTAGTCAAGAGACCCAGTACTTC.

The chain is built from TRBV7-9 and TRBJ2-7; D is unresolved. The CDR3 totals 13 residues. V lost 1 base and J lost 3, with 7 bases in between. The germline CDR1 and CDR2 sequences are SEHNR and FQNEAQ (reference sequence). In DNA, the CDR3 is TGTGCCAGCAGCTTAGGGCAGGTCTACGAGCAGTACGTC. It codes for CASSLGQVYEQYV.